Shown below are 12 T cell receptor beta chains from a single sample sequenced in a study of T cells in Graves' hyperthyroidism and ophthalmopathy. Using RNA transcripts as the source, TCR beta CDR3 regions were amplified. HTBI primers were the set used in a first-round RT-PCR of the TCR CDR3. TCRdb used MiXCR to reprocess the multiplex PCR reads, holding one entry per CDR3 protein. Among hundreds of thousands of distinct CDR3 sequences, around 15% were seen once, and the ten largest hold approximately 3.5%. The material sequenced was blood. Receptors were obtained from a woman aged 35 to 49 with Graves' ophthalmopathy.

In its sample, this clonotype was seen many times. The chain is built from TRBV29-1 and TRBJ2-7; D is possibly TRBD2 (6 bases). Germline V gene data show CDR1 as SQVTM and CDR2 as ANQGSEA. Trimming removed 3 bases at V and 4 bases at J, with 13 bases between. This CDR3 has 13 residues. CDR3 in amino acids: CSVDVGGEYEQYF. The CDR3 DNA is TGCAGCGTTGATGTAGGCGGGGAATACGAGCAGTACTTC.

This clonotype was observed a handful of times. CDR3 region: CASSQEGTRAGGQYF. CDR3 nucleotides: TGTGCCAGCAGCCAAGAAGGGACTCGAGCTGGGGGGCAGTACTTC. The genes are TRBV3-1 and TRBJ2-7, with D possibly TRBD2 on 6 matching bases. CDR3 length: 15 amino acids. Germline CDR1 LGHDT, CDR2 YNNKEL (reference sequence). V was clipped by 0 bases and J by 9 bases, with 18 bases between them.

Points on this clonotype: Just one base apart from a much larger clone, this may be a read error. The gene calls are TRBV9 and TRBJ2-1, with 7 positions matching TRBD2. The CDR3 length is 15 residues. Germline V gene sequence: CDR1 SGDLS, CDR2 YYNGEE. The CDR3: CASNVVGGRGNEQFF. The CDR3 nucleotides are TGTGCCAGCAACGTAGTGGGCGGGAGAGGCAATGAGCAGTTCTTC.

V is TRBV9 and J is TRBJ2-3; 11 nucleotides line up with TRBD2. V was pared by 2 bases and J by 4 bases, with 6 bases of the junction left unmatched. The CDR3 runs to 16 residues. Germline-derived CDR1 and CDR2 are SGDLS and YYNGEE. The CDR3 sequence: CASSVGSGGAADTQYF. The CDR3 nucleotides read TGTGCCAGCAGCGTGGGTAGCGGGGGGGCCGCAGATACGCAGTATTTT.

This clonotype was found many times. The V gene is TRBV2, the J gene TRBJ1-5; weak D call: TRBD1 (5 bases). CDR1 and CDR2 (germline): SNHLY, FYNNEI. V lost 8 bases and J 4 bases, leaving 15 bases between the germline ends. The CDR3 totals 14 residues. The CDR3 spells CASSDTTRNQPQHF. The CDR3 DNA reads TGTGCCAGCTCGGACACCACACGAAATCAGCCCCAGCATTTT.

The chain couples TRBV18 to TRBJ2-2; 9 nucleotides align to TRBD2. The CDR3 sequence is 15 residues long. V shed 3 bases, J shed 4 bases, and the junction held 3 bases outside the gene matches. Germline CDR1 is KGHSH and CDR2 is LQKENI. This CDR3 is CASSPREGSTGELFF. CDR3 bases: TGTGCCAGCTCACCGCGGGAGGGCTCCACCGGGGAGCTGTTTTTT.

At least ten counts were recorded for this clonotype. The V and J genes are TRBV3-1 and TRBJ2-1; the D is unclear. This CDR3 spans 14 amino acids. The germline V and J ends were trimmed by 1 base and 8 bases, with 12 bases remaining between them. The germline V gene encodes CDR1 LGHDT and CDR2 YNNKEL (reference sequence). CDR3 in amino acids: CASSQAIVADEQFF. In DNA, the CDR3 is TGTGCCAGCAGCCAAGCTATAGTGGCCGATGAGCAGTTCTTC.

This clonotype was seen only a few times. This chain uses TRBV6-1 with TRBJ2-4, with D perhaps being TRBD1 or TRBD2 (6 bases each). The CDR3 is made up of 13 amino acids. The V end was cut by 6 bases, the J end by 5 bases, with 11 bases between. CDR1 MNHNS and CDR2 SASEGT come from the germline V gene. The chain's CDR3 is CASSVGGQNIQYF. CDR3 nucleotides: TGTGCCAGCAGCGTCGGGGGCCAAAACATTCAGTACTTC.

The table lists this clonotype with a few counts. Its ends do not fully match the called genes, so a read error is possible. The chain links TRBV5-1 to TRBJ1-1; D unresolved. The CDR3 has 14 amino acids. Germline CDR1 reads SGHRS; CDR2 reads YFSETQ. This chain's CDR3 is CASSLGFDRARSVF. The CDR3 nucleotides are TGCGCCAGCAGCTTGGGTTTCGATCGCGCCCGGAGCGTCTTT. Based on the CDR3 plus reference TRBV5-1 and TRBJ1-1, the full variable domain is KAGVTQTPRYLIKTRGQQVTLSCSPISGHRSVSWYQQTPGQGLQFLFEYFSETQRNKGNFPGRFSGRQFSNSRSEMNVSTLELGDSALYLCASSLGFDRARSVFGQGTRLTVV.

This chain uses TRBV2 with TRBJ2-2; 11 nucleotides align to TRBD2. The germline V gene has CDR1 SNHLY and CDR2 FYNNEI. This CDR3 spans 17 amino acids. V shed 4 bases and J 2 bases; nucleotides not matched to a gene: 6. The CDR3, as DNA: TGTGCCAGCAGTGGATCGACTAGCGGGGCAAACACCGGGGAGCTGTTTTTT. Its translation is CASSGSTSGANTGELFF.

This chain connects TRBV10-3 to TRBJ1-2; D unclear. Trimming removed 4 bases at V and 6 bases at J, with 12 bases between. CDR1 ENHRY and CDR2 SYGVKD come from the germline V gene. The CDR3 is 13 residues long. The CDR3 spells CAISVEGRDGYTF. The CDR3, as DNA: TGTGCCATCAGTGTCGAAGGGCGCGATGGCTACACCTTC.

This clonotype was counted many times. This sequence joins TRBV24-1 and TRBJ1-5; maybe TRBD1 (5 bases). CDR1 and CDR2 from the germline V gene are KGHDR and SFDVKD. This CDR3 region has 14 residues. V lost 3 bases to trimming and J lost 4 bases, with 9 bases between them. The CDR3 coding sequence is TGTGCCACCAGTGATACAGGAATTAATCAGCCCCAGCATTTT. Amino acids: CATSDTGINQPQHF.